This T cell receptor beta chain was recorded in a study of identical twins. This clonotype showed up many times. The CDR3 extends over 15 amino acids. V trimming: 4 bases; J trimming: 4 bases; junction bases outside the gene matches: 3. Each CDR3 protein is one row after TCRdb ran MiXCR on the 5' RACE reads. The sample has some 1,600,000 distinct CDR3 sequences; around a third are singletons. This chain uses TRBV12-3 or TRBV12-4 with TRBJ2-1; 11 nucleotides agree with TRBD2. The TCR originated in a newborn girl in good health. The specimen sequenced was cord blood. The CDR3 region is CASSWGTSGYNEQFF. DNA for the CDR3: TGTGCCAGCAGTTGGGGGACTAGCGGTTACAATGAGCAGTTCTTC.